The next 26 T cell receptor beta chains were all read from a single sample in a study of shared clonotypes between healthy human individuals. The repertoire was sequenced with immunoSEQ multiplex PCR; TCRdb's copy has only in-frame clones and lacks some. This sample carries some 2.4 million clones, approximately 94% of them seen once, and the ten largest clones take about 0.34%. Sequenced material: naive CD4+ T cells from PBMCs. Indicated subset: CD45RA+ positively selected. The receptors derive from a man in his late teens or twenties in good health. Some clones in this sample may be carry-over from other donors' samples.

The chain combines TRBV5-1 with TRBJ1-3; D unresolved. V shed 0 bases and J shed 7 bases, with 11 bases lying between them. Germline loops: CDR1 SGHRS, CDR2 YFSETQ. This CDR3 spans 14 amino acids. CDR3 nucleotide sequence: TGCGCCAGCAGCTTGGATCCGGGGAAGAACACCATATATTTT. Encoded protein: CASSLDPGKNTIYF.

The V call is TRBV27, the J call TRBJ1-2; TRBD1 aligns across 7 bases. Germline CDR1 reads MNHEY; CDR2 reads SMNVEV (reference sequence). Trimming removed 7 bases from V and 1 base from J; junction bases left unmatched: 9. This CDR3 is built from 15 residues. CDR3 bases: TGTGCCAGCACCGCACGACAGGGTGGTAACTATGGCTACACCTTC. This translates into CASTARQGGNYGYTF.

The chain is built from TRBV7-6 and TRBJ2-7; D not certain. V was pared by 5 bases and J by 3 bases, with 11 bases between. Germline lookup yields CDR1 SGHVS and CDR2 FNYEAQ. There are 13 residues in the CDR3. This chain's CDR3 is CASSHSPNYEQYF. CDR3 nucleotide sequence: TGTGCCAGCAGCCATTCCCCGAACTACGAGCAGTACTTC.

The rearrangement links TRBV5-1 to TRBJ2-5, with 11 bases fitting TRBD1. V gave up 4 bases and J gave up 4 bases; unmatched junction bases: 9. The germline CDR1 and CDR2 sequences are SGHRS and YFSETQ. This CDR3 has 16 residues. The CDR3 region has the DNA TGCGCCAGCAGCATAGGACAGGGGGCGATAGGAGAGACCCAGTACTTC. It yields the protein CASSIGQGAIGETQYF.

V is TRBV12-1 and J is TRBJ2-3; the D segment call TRBD2 is taken from the table without a DNA check. TRBV12-1 counts as a pseudogene. This CDR3 has 17 residues. Here the CDR3 DNA reads TGTGCCAGCAGCCCCGCCGGGACTAGCGGGTGCACAGATACGCAGTATTTT. Translating gives CASSPAGTSGCTDTQYF.

This chain connects TRBV2 to TRBJ1-5; 7 bases agree with TRBD1. This CDR3 has 13 amino acids. The germline V gene encodes CDR1 SNHLY and CDR2 FYNNEI. The V segment lost 6 bases and the J segment 6 bases; nucleotides outside the gene matches: 5. The CDR3 sequence: CASREQGSQPQHF. CDR3 nucleotide sequence: TGTGCCAGCAGGGAACAGGGGAGTCAGCCCCAGCATTTT.

The V call is TRBV5-4, the J call TRBJ2-5; 9 bases map to TRBD1. This CDR3 region has 14 residues. J lost 6 bases, V lost 0 bases, and 3 bases had no gene match. Looked up from germline, CDR1 is SGHNT and CDR2 is YYREEE (reference sequence). The CDR3 DNA sequence: TGTGCCAGCAGCTTGGGGACAGGGGAAAAGACCCAGTACTTC. This gives the protein CASSLGTGEKTQYF. The variable domain in full, completed from reference TRBV5-4 and TRBJ2-5, reads ETGVTQSPTHLIKTRGQQVTLRCSSQSGHNTVSWYQQALGQGPQFIFQYYREEENGRGNFPPRFSGLQFPNYSSELNVNALELDDSALYLCASSLGTGEKTQYFGPGTRLLVL.

The chain links TRBV7-3 to TRBJ2-7; 8 positions match TRBD1. Losses at the gene ends were 5 bases for V and 6 bases for J; bases not matched to a gene: 6. The CDR3 runs to 13 residues. Germline-derived CDR1 and CDR2 are SGHTA and FQGTGA. The DNA for the CDR3 is TGTGCCAGCAGCCGAGGACAGGGCGGCGAGCAGTACTTC. Its translation: CASSRGQGGEQYF.

The rearrangement uses TRBV4-3 and TRBJ2-1; 9 positions match TRBD2. V gave up 2 bases and J gave up 7 bases; unmatched junction bases: 3. CDR1 is LGHNA and CDR2 is YSLEER in the germline V gene. The CDR3 spans 14 residues. The CDR3 nucleotides read TGCGCCAGCAGCCAACCTAGCGGGACGAATGAGCAGTTCTTC. This gives the protein CASSQPSGTNEQFF.

The V gene is TRBV7-6, the J gene TRBJ2-6; D remains unclear. Germline V gene sequence: CDR1 SGHVS, CDR2 FNYEAQ. CDR3 length equals 14 residues. The V gene lost 2 bases and the J gene lost 4 bases, with 6 bases spanning the gap. The CDR3 region has the DNA TGTGCCAGCAGCTTATCGCGGGGGGCCAACGTCCTGACTTTC. The encoded protein is CASSLSRGANVLTF.

The chain carries TRBV5-1 and TRBJ2-7; tentatively, D is TRBD1 or TRBD2 (5 bases each). With 6 bases removed from V and 3 bases from J, the gap between germline ends came to 16 bases. In germline, CDR1 is SGHRS, CDR2 YFSETQ. The CDR3 runs to 14 residues. The CDR3 sequence: CASNRDGKDYEQYF. The CDR3 DNA is TGCGCCAGCAACCGGGACGGAAAAGACTACGAGCAGTACTTC. The full variable domain, in which reference TRBV5-1 and TRBJ2-7 provide the parts outside the CDR3, is KAGVTQTPRYLIKTRGQQVTLSCSPISGHRSVSWYQQTPGQGLQFLFEYFSETQRNKGNFPGRFSGRQFSNSRSEMNVSTLELGDSALYLCASNRDGKDYEQYFGPGTRLTVT.

This chain uses TRBV5-1 with TRBJ1-1, with D perhaps TRBD1 (5 bases). The V gene's germline CDR1 is SGHRS and CDR2 YFSETQ. Trimming shortened V by 1 base and J by 1 base, and 14 bases separated the two germline ends. The CDR3 loop spans 16 amino acids. Written as DNA, the CDR3 is TGCGCCAGCAGCTTGATGGGAACCCAGGGGAACACTGAAGCTTTCTTT. This codes for CASSLMGTQGNTEAFF. Full variable domain (remainder filled in from reference TRBV5-1 and TRBJ1-1): KAGVTQTPRYLIKTRGQQVTLSCSPISGHRSVSWYQQTPGQGLQFLFEYFSETQRNKGNFPGRFSGRQFSNSRSEMNVSTLELGDSALYLCASSLMGTQGNTEAFFGQGTRLTVV.

Of note for this clone: The identical CDR3 is also encoded by other nucleotide sequences in the sample. The chain combines TRBV19 with TRBJ2-1; 10 bases align to TRBD2. The germline gives CDR1 LNHDA, CDR2 SQIVND (reference sequence). The V gene end was trimmed by 4 bases and the J gene end by 0 bases; junction bases not matched to a gene: 3. This CDR3 is built from 16 residues. CDR3 in amino acids: CASSRSSGSSYNEQFF. In DNA form, the CDR3 reads TGTGCCAGTAGTAGATCTAGCGGGAGCTCCTACAATGAGCAGTTCTTC.

In its sample, this clone was seen a few times. Written as DNA, the CDR3 is TGCGCCAGCAGCTTGGCCGCCCTGGGGGCTGAAGCTTTCTTT. This sequence encodes CASSLAALGAEAFF. J is TRBJ1-1 and V is TRBV5-1; possible D gene TRBD1, 5 bases. V was shortened by 0 bases and J by 6 bases, with 12 bases between the two germline ends. Germline lookup yields CDR1 SGHRS and CDR2 YFSETQ. The CDR3 is 14 residues long.

The rearrangement uses TRBV5-1 and TRBJ2-1; D gene unclear. The CDR3 loop spans 15 amino acids. CDR1 SGHRS and CDR2 YFSETQ come from the germline V gene. V dropped 2 bases and J dropped 4 bases, with 13 bases sitting between them. The CDR3 DNA reads TGCGCCAGCAGCTTAGACACCTCCGAGTACAATGAGCAGTTCTTC. This codes for CASSLDTSEYNEQFF.

This clone was detected a few times. This chain joins TRBV5-5 and TRBJ2-7; D not certain. From germline, CDR1 is SGHKS and CDR2 YYEKEE (reference sequence). This CDR3 contains 12 residues. V was shortened by 0 bases and J by 3 bases, with 4 bases between the two germline ends. The CDR3 region has the DNA TGTGCCAGCAGCTTGGAATTCTACGAGCAGTACTTC. Translated: CASSLEFYEQYF.

This chain links TRBV27 with TRBJ1-2, with D perhaps matching TRBD1 (6 bases). V lost 6 bases and J 3 bases, leaving 14 bases between the germline ends. This CDR3 comprises 14 residues. Germline V gene data show CDR1 as MNHEY and CDR2 as SMNVEV (reference sequence). DNA of the CDR3: TGTGCCAGCAGGCGGGTCGGGGGCGACTATGGCTACACCTTC. Translation: CASRRVGGDYGYTF.

A remark on this clone: Distinct nucleotide sequences in the sample also encode this CDR3. CDR3 in amino acids: CASSSADTQYF. Written as DNA, the CDR3 is TGCGCCAGCAGCTCGGCAGATACGCAGTATTTT. This chain links TRBV5-1 with TRBJ2-3, with D unresolved. V shed 3 bases and J shed 4 bases, with 3 bases lying between them. The CDR3 loop spans 11 amino acids. Germline V gene lookup returns CDR1 SGHRS and CDR2 YFSETQ. The full variable domain, rest sourced from reference TRBV5-1 and TRBJ2-3, is KAGVTQTPRYLIKTRGQQVTLSCSPISGHRSVSWYQQTPGQGLQFLFEYFSETQRNKGNFPGRFSGRQFSNSRSEMNVSTLELGDSALYLCASSSADTQYFGPGTRLTVL.

Concerning this clone itself: Additional DNA sequences in this sample encode the identical CDR3. The genes are TRBV29-1 and TRBJ2-1; D is unclear. V lost 3 bases, J lost 0 bases, and 6 bases lay in between. The CDR3 loop spans 13 amino acids. The germline V gene encodes CDR1 SQVTM and CDR2 ANQGSEA. CDR3: CSVDPSSYNEQFF. The CDR3 region has the DNA TGCAGCGTTGATCCTAGCTCCTACAATGAGCAGTTCTTC.

The sample holds one count of this clone. V usage is TRBV15 and J usage is TRBJ2-3; either TRBD1 or TRBD2 may fit D (5 bases each). This CDR3 spans 15 amino acids. CDR1 LNHNV and CDR2 YYDKDF come from the germline V gene (reference sequence). With 3 bases removed from V and 3 bases from J, the gap between germline ends came to 13 bases. The CDR3, as DNA: TGTGCCACCAGCAGGGGACGGACCTCTACAGATACGCAGTATTTT. Translation: CATSRGRTSTDTQYF.

The chain has TRBV4-1 and TRBJ2-7; 9 bases match TRBD1. Losses at the gene ends were 2 bases for V and 1 base for J; bases not matched to a gene: 9. Germline CDR1 MGHRA, CDR2 YSYEKL. The CDR3 totals 17 residues. The CDR3 spells CASSQPPDRGYSYEQYF. CDR3 in DNA: TGCGCCAGCAGCCAACCCCCCGACAGGGGGTATTCCTACGAGCAGTACTTC.

This clone has only a few counts. In DNA form, the CDR3 reads TGTGCCAGCAGCTTTAGTGAGGGAGAGACCCAGTACTTC. This codes for CASSFSEGETQYF. The gene calls are TRBV11-2 and TRBJ2-5, with a tentative D call TRBD2 (5 bases). The CDR3 extends over 13 amino acids. Trimming shortened V by 3 bases and J by 4 bases, and 9 bases separated the two germline ends. Germline CDR1 and CDR2: SGHAT and FQNNGV.

This clone was detected only a few times. The chain carries TRBV10-3 and TRBJ1-5, with D perhaps TRBD1 (6 bases). From germline, CDR1 is ENHRY and CDR2 SYGVKD. Trimming stripped 6 bases from V and 3 bases from J, with 9 bases between. This CDR3 has 13 amino acids. CDR3 protein: CAISAGVNQPQHF. CDR3 coding DNA: TGTGCCATCAGCGCAGGGGTCAATCAGCCCCAGCATTTT.

This chain uses TRBV27 with TRBJ2-5; D remains ambiguous. The CDR3 runs 11 residues. With 7 bases removed from V and 7 bases from J, the gap between germline ends came to 10 bases. Germline loops: CDR1 MNHEY, CDR2 SMNVEV (reference sequence). In DNA, the CDR3 is TGTGCCAGCACCCTTTTTGCGACCCAGTACTTC. It codes for CASTLFATQYF.

The rearrangement joins TRBV28 to TRBJ1-5, with 7 bases aligning to TRBD1. V was clipped by 3 bases and J by 0 bases; unmatched bases: 8. The germline gives CDR1 MDHEN, CDR2 SYDVKM. This CDR3 contains 17 residues. Here the CDR3 DNA reads TGTGCCAGCAGTTTTTCGGGCGGGACAGTTAGCAATCAGCCCCAGCATTTT. It yields the protein CASSFSGGTVSNQPQHF.

This chain's CDR3 is CASSPRTGIAKNIQYF. CDR3 coding DNA: TGTGCCAGCAGCCCAAGGACAGGGATAGCCAAAAACATTCAGTACTTC. The rearrangement uses TRBV7-2 and TRBJ2-4, with TRBD1 matching 8 bases. Germline assignment: CDR1 SGHTA and CDR2 FQGNSA. Trimming cost V 5 bases and J 0 bases; bases outside gene matches: 6. There are 16 residues in the CDR3.